This T cell receptor (beta chain) was identified in a study of shared clonotypes between healthy human individuals. Using immunoSEQ multiplex PCR, the repertoire was profiled, and TCRdb retains in-frame clones only, with some absent. The table has 2 million to 2.5 million clones, approximately 94% seen once. Healthy HIV-negative adults without recent acute infections or vaccinations served as donors. CD4+ cell separation produced CD45RA+ naive and CD45RA-negative memory subsets. J gave up 2 bases and V 1 base, and 14 bases lay outside the gene matches. Germline V gene sequence: CDR1 MDHEN, CDR2 SYDVKM. The CDR3 loop spans 20 amino acids. Study-wide findings and caveats: Generation probabilities of non-shared clonotypes were lower (relative to those shared by all four donors).

With regard to this clone: Its cognate antigen is unknown.

The chain uses TRBV28 and TRBJ2-1; 10 bases are a match to TRBD2. Sequenced: naive CD4+ T cells sorted from blood. Subset reported: CD45RA+ positively selected. This receptor was obtained from a young man in good health. Written as DNA, the CDR3 is TGTGCCAGCAGTTTATTTTACGGACTAGCGGAGCAACTCACCTACAATGAGCAGTTCTTC. Its protein product is CASSLFYGLAEQLTYNEQFF.